This T cell receptor (beta chain) originates from a study of cytomegalovirus exposure and HLA in healthy donors. Study results and limitations: A highly shared variant cluster was judged a likely technical artifact. The classifier was said to identify cytomegalovirus status with high specificity and sensitivity.

A remark on this clone: Its antigen is currently unknown.

Researchers ran the PCR with 60 Vbeta and 13 Jbeta primers. Method: immunoSEQ multiplex PCR; TCRdb's copy keeps in-frame clones and lacks some. The sample has approximately 190,000 clones; 81% are singletons. The germline V and J ends were trimmed by 6 bases and 0 bases, with 9 bases remaining between them. The CDR3 is 14 residues long. CDR1 and CDR2 (germline): MNHEY, SVGAGI. The sequence was obtained from a man aged 45-60 years in good health and CMV-seronegative. This chain connects TRBV6-5 to TRBJ1-3; D is possibly TRBD1 (5 bases). Input material: PBMCs. The CDR3 reads CASRDTLSGNTIYF. CDR3 DNA sequence: TGTGCCAGCAGGGACACCCTCTCTGGAAACACCATATATTTT.